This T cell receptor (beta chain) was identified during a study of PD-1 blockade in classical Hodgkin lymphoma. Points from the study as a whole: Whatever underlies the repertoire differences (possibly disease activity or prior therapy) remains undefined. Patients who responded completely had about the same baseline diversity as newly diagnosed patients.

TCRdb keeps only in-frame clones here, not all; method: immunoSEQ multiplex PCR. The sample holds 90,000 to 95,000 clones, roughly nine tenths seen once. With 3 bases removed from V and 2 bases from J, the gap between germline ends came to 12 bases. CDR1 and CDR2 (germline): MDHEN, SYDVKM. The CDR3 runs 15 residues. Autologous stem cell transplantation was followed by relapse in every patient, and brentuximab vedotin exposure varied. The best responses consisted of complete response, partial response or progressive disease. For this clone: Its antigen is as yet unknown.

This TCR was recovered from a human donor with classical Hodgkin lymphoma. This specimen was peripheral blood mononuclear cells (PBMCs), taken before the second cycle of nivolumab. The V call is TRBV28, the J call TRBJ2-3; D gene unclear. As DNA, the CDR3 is TGTGCCAGCAGTTTCCCTAGACCCTACACAGATACGCAGTATTTT. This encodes CASSFPRPYTDTQYF.